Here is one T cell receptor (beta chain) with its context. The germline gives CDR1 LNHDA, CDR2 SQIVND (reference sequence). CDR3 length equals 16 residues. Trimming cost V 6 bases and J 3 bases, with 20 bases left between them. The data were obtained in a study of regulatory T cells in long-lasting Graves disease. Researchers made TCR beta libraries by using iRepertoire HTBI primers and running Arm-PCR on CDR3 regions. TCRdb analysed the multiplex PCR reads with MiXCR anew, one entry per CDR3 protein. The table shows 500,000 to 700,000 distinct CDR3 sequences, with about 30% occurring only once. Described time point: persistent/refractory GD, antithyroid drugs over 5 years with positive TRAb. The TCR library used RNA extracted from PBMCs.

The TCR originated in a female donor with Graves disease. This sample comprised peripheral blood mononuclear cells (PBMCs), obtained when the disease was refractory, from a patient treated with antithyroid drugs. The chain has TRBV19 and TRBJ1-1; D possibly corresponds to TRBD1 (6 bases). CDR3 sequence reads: CASRKTVTGRYTEAFF. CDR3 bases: TGTGCCAGTAGGAAGACGGTAACAGGGAGGTACACTGAAGCTTTCTTT.